The T cell receptor (beta chain) described here comes from a study of CD4+ T cells in melanoma (dated 2022 in TCRdb). In the study overall: The study examined neoantigen-specific CD4+ T cells in human melanoma.

Broader findings and caveats from the paper: Neoantigen-specific CD4+ T cells were reported to be correlated with the function of CD8+ T cells, macrophages and B cells. Diverse differentiation states were reported to be shown by neoantigen-specific CD4+ T cells in melanoma.

The trim is 0 bases for V and 1 base for J, with a gap of 13 bases between the germline ends. From the germline V gene, CDR1 is MGHRA and CDR2 is YSYEKL. The CDR3 has 17 amino acids, counting the end cysteine and phenylalanine. Only the CDR3 portion is preserved as DNA: 51 bases, with reading frame beginning at the first base. Patients with melanoma were used as donors. About this clone itself: Its target antigen remains unknown. Base quality data are lacking; no much larger clone is found one base away.

The library was prepared using the immunoSEQ multiplex PCR assay. TCRdb retrieved this table from immuneACCESS and kept in-frame rearrangements only. Not all clones are present; in checked studies, unresolved V genes account for under half, and no reason is known for the remainder. The sample table shows roughly 10,000 clones, and approximately 70% are seen once. The ten largest account for approximately 25% of the sample. The sequence is built from TRBV4-1 and TRBJ2-4; no D segment can be confidently identified. The receptor was isolated from a human donor with melanoma. Sequenced: cells from a culture (not recorded whether cultured in vitro). The encoded CDR3 is CASSQDFSLPAKNIQYF. The DNA reads TGCGCCAGCAGCCAAGACTTCTCTCTACCCGCCAAAAACATTCAGTACTTC.